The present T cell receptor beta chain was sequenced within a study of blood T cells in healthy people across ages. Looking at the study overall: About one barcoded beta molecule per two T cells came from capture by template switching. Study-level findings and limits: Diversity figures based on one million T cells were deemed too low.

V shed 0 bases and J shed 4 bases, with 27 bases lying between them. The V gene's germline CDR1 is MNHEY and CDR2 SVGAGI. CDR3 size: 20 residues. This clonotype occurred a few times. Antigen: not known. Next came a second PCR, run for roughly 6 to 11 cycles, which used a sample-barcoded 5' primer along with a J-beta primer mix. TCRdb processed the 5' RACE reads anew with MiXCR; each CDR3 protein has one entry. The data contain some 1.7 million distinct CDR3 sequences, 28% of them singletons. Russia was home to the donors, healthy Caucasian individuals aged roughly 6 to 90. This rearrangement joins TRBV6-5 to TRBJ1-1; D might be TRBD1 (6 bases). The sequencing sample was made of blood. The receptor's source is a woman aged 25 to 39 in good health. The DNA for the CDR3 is TGTGCCAGCAGTTACTCGATAGCTCGGGACAAGGGGACCTGGGGCACTGAAGCTTTCTTT. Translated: CASSYSIARDKGTWGTEAFF.